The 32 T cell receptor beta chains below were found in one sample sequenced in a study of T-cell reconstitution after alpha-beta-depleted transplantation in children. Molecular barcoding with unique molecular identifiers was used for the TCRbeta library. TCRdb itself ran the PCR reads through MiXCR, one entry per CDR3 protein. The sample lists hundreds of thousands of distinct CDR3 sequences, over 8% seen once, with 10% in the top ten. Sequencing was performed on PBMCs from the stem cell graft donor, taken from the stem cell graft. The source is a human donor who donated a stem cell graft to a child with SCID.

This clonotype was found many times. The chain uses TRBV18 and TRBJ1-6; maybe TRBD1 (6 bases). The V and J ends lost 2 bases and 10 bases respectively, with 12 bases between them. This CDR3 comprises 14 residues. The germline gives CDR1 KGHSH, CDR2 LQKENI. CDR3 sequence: CASSPAGAASPLHF. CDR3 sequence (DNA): TGTGCCAGCTCACCAGCAGGGGCGGCATCACCCCTCCACTTT. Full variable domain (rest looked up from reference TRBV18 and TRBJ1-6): NAGVMQNPRHLVRRRGQEARLRCSPMKGHSHVYWYRQLPEEGLKFMVYLQKENIIDESGMPKERFSAEFPKEGPSILRIQQVVRGDSAAYFCASSPAGAASPLHFGNGTRLTVT.

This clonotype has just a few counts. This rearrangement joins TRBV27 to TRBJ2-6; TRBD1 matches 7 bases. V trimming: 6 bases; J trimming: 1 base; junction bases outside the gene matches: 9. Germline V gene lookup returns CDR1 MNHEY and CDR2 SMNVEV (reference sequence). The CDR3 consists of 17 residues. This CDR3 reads CASRETGPLSGANVLTF. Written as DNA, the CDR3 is TGTGCCAGCAGGGAGACAGGGCCCCTGTCTGGGGCCAACGTCCTGACTTTC.

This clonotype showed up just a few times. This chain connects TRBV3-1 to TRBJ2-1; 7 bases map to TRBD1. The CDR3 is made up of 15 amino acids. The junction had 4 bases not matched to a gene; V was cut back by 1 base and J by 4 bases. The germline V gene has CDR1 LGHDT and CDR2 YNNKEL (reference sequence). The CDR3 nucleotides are TGTGCCAGCAGCCAAGGGGACAGAGTATACAATGAGCAGTTCTTC. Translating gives CASSQGDRVYNEQFF.

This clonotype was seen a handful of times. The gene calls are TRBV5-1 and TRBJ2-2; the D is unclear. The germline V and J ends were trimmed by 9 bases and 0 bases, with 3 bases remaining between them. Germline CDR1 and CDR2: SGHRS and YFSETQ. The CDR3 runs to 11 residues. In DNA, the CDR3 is TGCGCCACCTCGAACACCGGGGAGCTGTTTTTT. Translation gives CATSNTGELFF.

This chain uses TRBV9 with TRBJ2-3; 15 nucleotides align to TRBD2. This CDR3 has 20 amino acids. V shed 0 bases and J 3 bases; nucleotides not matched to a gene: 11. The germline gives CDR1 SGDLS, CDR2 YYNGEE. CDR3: CASSVATPGLAGGWTDTQYF. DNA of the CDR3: TGTGCCAGCAGCGTAGCTACCCCTGGACTAGCGGGGGGGTGGACAGATACGCAGTATTTT.

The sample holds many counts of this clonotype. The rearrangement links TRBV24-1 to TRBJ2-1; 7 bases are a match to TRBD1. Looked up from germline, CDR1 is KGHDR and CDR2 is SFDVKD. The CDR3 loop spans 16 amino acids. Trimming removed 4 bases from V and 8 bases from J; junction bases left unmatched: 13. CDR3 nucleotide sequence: TGTGCCACCAGTGACTCCGGGACAGCGGTTAGGGATGAGCAGTTCTTC. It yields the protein CATSDSGTAVRDEQFF.

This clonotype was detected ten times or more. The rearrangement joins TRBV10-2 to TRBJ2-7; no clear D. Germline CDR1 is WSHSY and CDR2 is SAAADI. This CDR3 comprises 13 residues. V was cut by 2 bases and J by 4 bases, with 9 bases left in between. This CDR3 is CASSERERYEQYF. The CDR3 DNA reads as TGCGCCAGCAGTGAGCGTGAAAGATACGAGCAGTACTTC.

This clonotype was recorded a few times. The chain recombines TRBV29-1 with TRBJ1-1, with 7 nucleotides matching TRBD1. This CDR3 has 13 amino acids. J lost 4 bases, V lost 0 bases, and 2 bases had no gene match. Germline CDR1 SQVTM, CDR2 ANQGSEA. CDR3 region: CSVEDSGGTEAFF. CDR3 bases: TGCAGCGTTGAAGACTCAGGGGGCACTGAAGCTTTCTTT.

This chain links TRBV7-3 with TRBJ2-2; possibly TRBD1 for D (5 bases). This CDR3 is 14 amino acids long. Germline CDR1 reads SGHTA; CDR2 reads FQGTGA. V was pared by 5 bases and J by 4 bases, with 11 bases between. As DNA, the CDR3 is TGTGCCAGCAGCCTAGACAGAACCACCGGGGAGCTGTTTTTT. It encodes CASSLDRTTGELFF.

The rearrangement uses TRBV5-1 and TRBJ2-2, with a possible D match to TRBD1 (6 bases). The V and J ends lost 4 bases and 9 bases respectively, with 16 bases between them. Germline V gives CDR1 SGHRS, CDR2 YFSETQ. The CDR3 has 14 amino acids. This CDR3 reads CASSRIGGPWELFF. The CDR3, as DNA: TGCGCCAGCAGCCGTATAGGGGGACCCTGGGAGCTGTTTTTT. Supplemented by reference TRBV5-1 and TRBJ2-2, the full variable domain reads KAGVTQTPRYLIKTRGQQVTLSCSPISGHRSVSWYQQTPGQGLQFLFEYFSETQRNKGNFPGRFSGRQFSNSRSEMNVSTLELGDSALYLCASSRIGGPWELFFGEGSRLTVL.

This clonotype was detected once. This CDR3 reads CASSLEARVIHEQYF. Written as DNA, the CDR3 is TGCGCCAGCAGCTTGGAGGCCAGGGTTATCCACGAGCAGTACTTC. The chain is built from TRBV5-1 and TRBJ2-7; TRBD1 might be the D (5 bases). This CDR3 contains 15 residues. Germline-derived CDR1 and CDR2 are SGHRS and YFSETQ. V was cut by 0 bases and J by 5 bases, with 15 bases left in between.

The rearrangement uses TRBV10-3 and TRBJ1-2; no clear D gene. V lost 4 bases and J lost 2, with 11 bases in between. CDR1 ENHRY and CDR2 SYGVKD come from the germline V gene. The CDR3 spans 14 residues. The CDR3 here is CAISGTAANYGYTF. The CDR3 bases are TGTGCCATCAGTGGGACGGCGGCGAACTATGGCTACACCTTC.

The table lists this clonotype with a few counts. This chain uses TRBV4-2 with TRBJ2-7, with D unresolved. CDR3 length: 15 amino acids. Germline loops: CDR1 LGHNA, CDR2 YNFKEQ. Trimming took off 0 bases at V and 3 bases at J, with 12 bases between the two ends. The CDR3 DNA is TGTGCCAGCAGCCAAGAGTGGTCAAGGGACTACGAGCAGTACTTC. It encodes CASSQEWSRDYEQYF.

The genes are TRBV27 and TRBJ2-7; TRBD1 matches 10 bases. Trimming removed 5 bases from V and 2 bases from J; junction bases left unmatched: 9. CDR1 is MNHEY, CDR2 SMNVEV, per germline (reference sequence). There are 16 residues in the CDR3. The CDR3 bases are TGTGCCAGCAGTCGAACCGGGACAGGGGTCCCCTACGAGCAGTACTTC. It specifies CASSRTGTGVPYEQYF.

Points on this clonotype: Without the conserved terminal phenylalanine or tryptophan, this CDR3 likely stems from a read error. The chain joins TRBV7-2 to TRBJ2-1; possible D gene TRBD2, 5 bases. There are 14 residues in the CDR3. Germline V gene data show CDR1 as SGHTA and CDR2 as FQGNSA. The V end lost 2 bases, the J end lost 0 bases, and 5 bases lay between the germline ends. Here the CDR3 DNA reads TGTGCCAGCAGCTTAACTAGCTCCTACAATGAGCAGTTCTTA. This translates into CASSLTSSYNEQFL.

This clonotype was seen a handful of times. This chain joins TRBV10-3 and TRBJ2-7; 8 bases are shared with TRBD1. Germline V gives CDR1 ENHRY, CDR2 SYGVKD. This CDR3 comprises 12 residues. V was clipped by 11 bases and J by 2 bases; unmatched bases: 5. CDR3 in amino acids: CASGTGTYEQYF. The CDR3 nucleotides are TGTGCCTCCGGGACAGGAACCTACGAGCAGTACTTC.

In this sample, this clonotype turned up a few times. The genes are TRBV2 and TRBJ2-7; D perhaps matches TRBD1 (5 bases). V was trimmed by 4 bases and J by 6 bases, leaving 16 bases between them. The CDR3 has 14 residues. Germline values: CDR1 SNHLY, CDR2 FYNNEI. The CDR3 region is CASSAGRARSEQYF. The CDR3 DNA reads TGTGCCAGCAGTGCCGGCAGGGCACGATCCGAGCAGTACTTC. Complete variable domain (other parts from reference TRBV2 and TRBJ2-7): EPEVTQTPSHQVTQMGQEVILRCVPISNHLYFYWYRQILGQKVEFLVSFYNNEISEKSEIFDDQFSVERPDGSNFTLKIRSTKLEDSAMYFCASSAGRARSEQYFGPGTRLTVT.

The chain's CDR3 is CASSLTSGGGTDTQYF. DNA of the CDR3: TGTGCCAGCAGTTTGACTAGCGGGGGGGGGACAGATACGCAGTATTTT. This chain connects TRBV12-3 or TRBV12-4 to TRBJ2-3; TRBD2 matches at 14 bases. This CDR3 region has 16 residues. The V and J ends lost 3 bases and 3 bases, in that order; junction bases with no gene match: 2.

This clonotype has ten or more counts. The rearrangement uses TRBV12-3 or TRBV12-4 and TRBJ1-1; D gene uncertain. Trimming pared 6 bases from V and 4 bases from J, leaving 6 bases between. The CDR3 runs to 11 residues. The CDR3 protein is CASSHGTEAFF. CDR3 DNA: TGTGCCAGCAGCCATGGCACTGAAGCTTTCTTT.

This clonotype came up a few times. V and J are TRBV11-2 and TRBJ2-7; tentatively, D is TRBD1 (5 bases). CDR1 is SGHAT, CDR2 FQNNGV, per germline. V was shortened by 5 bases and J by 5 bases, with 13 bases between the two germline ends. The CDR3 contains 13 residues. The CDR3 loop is CASSPRQGNEQYF. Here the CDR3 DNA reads TGTGCCAGCAGCCCCCGCCAGGGAAACGAGCAGTACTTC.

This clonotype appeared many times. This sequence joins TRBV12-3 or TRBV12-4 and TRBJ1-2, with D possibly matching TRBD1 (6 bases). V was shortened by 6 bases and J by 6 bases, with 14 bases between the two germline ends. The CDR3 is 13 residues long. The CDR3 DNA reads TGTGCCAGCAGATCCCCGGGGGCCAATGGCTACACCTTC. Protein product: CASRSPGANGYTF.

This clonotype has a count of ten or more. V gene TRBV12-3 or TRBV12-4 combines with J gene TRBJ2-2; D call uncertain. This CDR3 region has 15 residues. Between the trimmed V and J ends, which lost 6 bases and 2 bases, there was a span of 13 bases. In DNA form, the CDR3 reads TGTGCCAGCAGCTCACCCGCCGGAAACACCGGGGAGCTGTTTTTT. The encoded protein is CASSSPAGNTGELFF.

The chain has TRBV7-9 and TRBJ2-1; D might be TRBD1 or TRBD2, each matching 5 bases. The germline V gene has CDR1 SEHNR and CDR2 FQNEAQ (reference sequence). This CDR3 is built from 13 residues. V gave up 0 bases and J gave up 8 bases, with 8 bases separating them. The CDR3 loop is CASSLAGADEQFF. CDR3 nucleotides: TGTGCCAGCAGCTTAGCCGGGGCCGATGAGCAGTTCTTC.

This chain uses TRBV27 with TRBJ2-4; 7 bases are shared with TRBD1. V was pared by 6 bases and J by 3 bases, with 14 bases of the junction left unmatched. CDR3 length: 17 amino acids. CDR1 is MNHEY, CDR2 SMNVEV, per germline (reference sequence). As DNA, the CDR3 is TGTGCCAGCAGCCAACTAGACAGGGCAGTTAGCAAAAACATTCAGTACTTC. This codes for CASSQLDRAVSKNIQYF.

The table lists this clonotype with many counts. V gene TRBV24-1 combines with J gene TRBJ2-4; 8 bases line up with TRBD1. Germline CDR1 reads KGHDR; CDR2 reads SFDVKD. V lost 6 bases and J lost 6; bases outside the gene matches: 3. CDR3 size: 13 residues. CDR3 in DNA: TGTGCCACCAGTCAGGGGGCCGGAAACATTCAGTACTTC. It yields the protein CATSQGAGNIQYF.

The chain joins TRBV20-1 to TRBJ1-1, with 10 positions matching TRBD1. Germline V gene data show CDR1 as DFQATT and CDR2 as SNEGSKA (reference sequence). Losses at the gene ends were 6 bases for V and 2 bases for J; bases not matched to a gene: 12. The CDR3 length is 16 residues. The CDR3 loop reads CSAPKGDRGFNTEAFF. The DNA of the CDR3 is TGCAGTGCCCCGAAGGGGGACAGGGGTTTTAACACTGAAGCTTTCTTT.

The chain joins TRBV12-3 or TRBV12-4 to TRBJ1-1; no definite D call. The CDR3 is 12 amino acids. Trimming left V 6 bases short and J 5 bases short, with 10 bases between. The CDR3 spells CASRKGSTEAFF. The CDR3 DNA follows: TGTGCCAGCAGAAAGGGTTCTACTGAAGCTTTCTTT.

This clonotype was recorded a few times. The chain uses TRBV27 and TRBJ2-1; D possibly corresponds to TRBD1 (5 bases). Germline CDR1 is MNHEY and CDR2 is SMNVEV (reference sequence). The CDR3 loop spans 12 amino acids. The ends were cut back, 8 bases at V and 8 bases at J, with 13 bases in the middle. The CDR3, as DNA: TGTGCCAGCGTAGGCCAGGGTTATGAGCAGTTCTTC. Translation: CASVGQGYEQFF.

CDR3 residues: CATRDRDSSNEQFF. Written as DNA, the CDR3 is TGTGCCACTCGGGACAGGGACAGCTCGAATGAGCAGTTCTTC. The chain employs TRBV5-4 and TRBJ2-1; 9 bases agree with TRBD1. The CDR3 has 14 residues. V lost 9 bases to trimming and J lost 7 bases; unmatched junction nucleotides: 11. The germline V gene has CDR1 SGHNT and CDR2 YYREEE (reference sequence).

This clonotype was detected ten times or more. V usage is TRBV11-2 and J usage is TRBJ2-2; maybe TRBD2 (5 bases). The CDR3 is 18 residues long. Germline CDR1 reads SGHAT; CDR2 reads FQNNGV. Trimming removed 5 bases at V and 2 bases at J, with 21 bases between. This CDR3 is CASSQRAGPFANTGELFF. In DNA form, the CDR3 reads TGTGCCAGCAGCCAGCGTGCGGGCCCCTTCGCTAACACCGGGGAGCTGTTTTTT.

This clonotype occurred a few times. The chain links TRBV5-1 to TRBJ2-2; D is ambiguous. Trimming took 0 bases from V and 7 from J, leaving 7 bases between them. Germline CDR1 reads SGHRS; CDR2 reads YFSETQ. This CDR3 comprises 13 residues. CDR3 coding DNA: TGCGCCAGCAGCTTGGCCTACGACGGGGAGCTGTTTTTT. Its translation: CASSLAYDGELFF.

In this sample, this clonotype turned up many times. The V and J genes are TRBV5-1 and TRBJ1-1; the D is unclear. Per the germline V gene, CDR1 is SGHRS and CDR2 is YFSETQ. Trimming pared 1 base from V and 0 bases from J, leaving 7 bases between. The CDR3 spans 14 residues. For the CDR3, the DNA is TGCGCCAGCAGCTTGCGGCAGGTGAACACTGAAGCTTTCTTT. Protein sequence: CASSLRQVNTEAFF.